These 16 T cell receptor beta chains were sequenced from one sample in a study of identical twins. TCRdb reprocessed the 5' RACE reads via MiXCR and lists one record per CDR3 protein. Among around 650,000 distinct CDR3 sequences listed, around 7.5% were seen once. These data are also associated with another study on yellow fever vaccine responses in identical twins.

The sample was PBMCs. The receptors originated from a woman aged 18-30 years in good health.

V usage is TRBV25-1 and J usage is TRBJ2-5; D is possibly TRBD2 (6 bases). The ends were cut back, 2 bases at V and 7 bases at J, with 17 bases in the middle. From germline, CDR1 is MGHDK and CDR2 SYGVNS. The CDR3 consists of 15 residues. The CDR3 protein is CASSEISAGRGTQYF. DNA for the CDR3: TGTGCCAGCAGTGAAATTTCGGCGGGAAGGGGGACCCAGTACTTC.

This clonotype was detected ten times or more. CDR3 loop: CASSEWGQGQNTEAFF. In DNA form, the CDR3 reads TGTGCCAGCAGTGAATGGGGACAGGGCCAAAACACTGAAGCTTTCTTT. J is TRBJ1-1 and V is TRBV25-1, with 9 bases lining up with TRBD1. V shed 1 base and J 2 bases; nucleotides not matched to a gene: 5. Germline V gene sequence: CDR1 MGHDK, CDR2 SYGVNS. This CDR3 is 16 amino acids long.

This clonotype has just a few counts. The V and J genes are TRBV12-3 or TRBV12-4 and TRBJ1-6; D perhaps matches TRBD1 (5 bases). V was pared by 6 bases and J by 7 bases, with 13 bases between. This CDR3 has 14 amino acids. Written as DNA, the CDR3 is TGTGCCAGCAGAACTGGGACGAGAAATTCACCCCTCCACTTT. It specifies CASRTGTRNSPLHF.

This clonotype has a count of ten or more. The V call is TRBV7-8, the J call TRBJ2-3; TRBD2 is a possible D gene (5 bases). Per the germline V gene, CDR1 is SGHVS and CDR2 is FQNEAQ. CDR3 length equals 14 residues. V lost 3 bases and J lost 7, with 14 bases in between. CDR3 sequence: CASSFGPRGNTQYF. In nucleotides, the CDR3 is TGTGCCAGCAGCTTCGGACCCCGAGGGAATACGCAGTATTTT.

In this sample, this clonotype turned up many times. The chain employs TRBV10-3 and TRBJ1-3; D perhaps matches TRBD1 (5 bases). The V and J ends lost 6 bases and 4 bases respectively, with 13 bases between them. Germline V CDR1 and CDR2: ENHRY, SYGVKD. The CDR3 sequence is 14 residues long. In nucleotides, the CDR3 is TGTGCCATCAGAGGACAAACGGAGGGAAACACCATATATTTT. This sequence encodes CAIRGQTEGNTIYF.

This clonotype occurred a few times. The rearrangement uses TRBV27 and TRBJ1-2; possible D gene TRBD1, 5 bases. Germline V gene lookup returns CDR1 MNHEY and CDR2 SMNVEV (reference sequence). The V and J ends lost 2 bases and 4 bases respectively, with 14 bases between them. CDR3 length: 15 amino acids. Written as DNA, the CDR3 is TGTGCCAGCAGTTTAGCGGGGCCAGTCTTCTATGGCTACACCTTC. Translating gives CASSLAGPVFYGYTF.

For the CDR3, the DNA is TGTGCCACTAGATTGCCGGGACAGGGGTCGTTCGCGAACACCGGGGAGCTGTTTTTT. Translating it yields CATRLPGQGSFANTGELFF. V gene TRBV10-3 combines with J gene TRBJ2-2, with 10 bases aligning to TRBD1. Looked up from germline, CDR1 is ENHRY and CDR2 is SYGVKD. The length of the CDR3 is 19 residues. Trimming took 10 bases from V and 0 from J; bases not matched to a gene: 17.

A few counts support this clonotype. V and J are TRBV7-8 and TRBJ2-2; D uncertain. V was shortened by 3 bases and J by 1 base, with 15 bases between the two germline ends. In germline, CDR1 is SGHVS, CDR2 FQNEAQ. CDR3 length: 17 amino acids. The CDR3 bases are TGTGCCAGCAGCTTTGGAAGGATCCCGGGGAACACCGGGGAGCTGTTTTTT. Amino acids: CASSFGRIPGNTGELFF.

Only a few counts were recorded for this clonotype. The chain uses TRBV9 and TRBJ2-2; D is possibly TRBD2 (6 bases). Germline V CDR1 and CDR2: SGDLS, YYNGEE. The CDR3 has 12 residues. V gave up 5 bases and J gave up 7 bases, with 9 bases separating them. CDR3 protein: CASSLADGELFF. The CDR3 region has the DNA TGTGCCAGCAGTTTAGCGGACGGGGAGCTGTTTTTT. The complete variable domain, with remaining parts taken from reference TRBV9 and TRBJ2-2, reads DSGVTQTPKHLITATGQRVTLRCSPRSGDLSVYWYQQSLDQGLQFLIQYYNGEERAKGNILERFSAQQFPDLHSELNLSSLELGDSALYFCASSLADGELFFGEGSRLTVL.

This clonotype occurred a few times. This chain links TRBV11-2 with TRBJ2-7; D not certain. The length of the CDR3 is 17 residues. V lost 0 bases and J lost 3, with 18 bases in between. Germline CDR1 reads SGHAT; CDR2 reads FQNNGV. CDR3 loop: CASSLEARPTANYEQYF. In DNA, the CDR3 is TGTGCCAGCAGCTTAGAGGCCCGCCCGACTGCCAACTACGAGCAGTACTTC.

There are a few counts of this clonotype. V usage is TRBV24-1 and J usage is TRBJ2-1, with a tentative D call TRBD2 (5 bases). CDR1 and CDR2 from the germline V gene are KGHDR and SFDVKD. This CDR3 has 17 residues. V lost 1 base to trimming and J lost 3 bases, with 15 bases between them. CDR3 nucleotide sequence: TGTGCCACCAGTGATTTTGTGGCGGGCACGATCTACAATGAGCAGTTCTTC. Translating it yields CATSDFVAGTIYNEQFF.

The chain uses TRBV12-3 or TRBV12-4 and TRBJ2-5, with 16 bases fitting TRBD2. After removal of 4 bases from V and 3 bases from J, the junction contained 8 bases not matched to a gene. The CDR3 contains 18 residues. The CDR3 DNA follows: TGTGCCAGCAGTTACGCCGGGACTAGCGGGGGGGAAAAAGAGACCCAGTACTTC. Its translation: CASSYAGTSGGEKETQYF.

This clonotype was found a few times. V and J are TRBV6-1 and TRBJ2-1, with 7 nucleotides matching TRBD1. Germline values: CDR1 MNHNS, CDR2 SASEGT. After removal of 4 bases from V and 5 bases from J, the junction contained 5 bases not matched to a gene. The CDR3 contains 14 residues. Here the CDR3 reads CASSGTGMHNEQFF. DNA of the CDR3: TGTGCCAGCAGTGGGACAGGAATGCACAATGAGCAGTTCTTC.

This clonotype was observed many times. The CDR3 DNA sequence: TGTGCCAGCAGTTTTAGGGGGCAGGGTTATAATTCACCCCTCCACTTT. Translated, it gives CASSFRGQGYNSPLHF. V gene TRBV12-3 or TRBV12-4 combines with J gene TRBJ1-6; 7 bases map to TRBD1. V shed 3 bases, J shed 4 bases, and the junction held 6 bases outside the gene matches. This CDR3 contains 16 residues.

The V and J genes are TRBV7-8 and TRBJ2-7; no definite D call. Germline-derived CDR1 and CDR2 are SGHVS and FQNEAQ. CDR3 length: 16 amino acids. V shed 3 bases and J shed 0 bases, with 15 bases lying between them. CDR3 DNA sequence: TGTGCCAGCAGCTTGCCTCGAACTGAAAGCTCCTACGAGCAGTACTTC. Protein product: CASSLPRTESSYEQYF.

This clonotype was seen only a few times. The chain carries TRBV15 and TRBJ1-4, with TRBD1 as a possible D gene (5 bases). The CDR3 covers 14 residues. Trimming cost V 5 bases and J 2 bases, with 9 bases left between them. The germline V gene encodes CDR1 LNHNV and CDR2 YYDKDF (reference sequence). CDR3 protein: CATSEGWTNEKLFF. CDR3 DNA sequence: TGTGCCACCAGCGAGGGGTGGACTAATGAAAAACTGTTTTTT.